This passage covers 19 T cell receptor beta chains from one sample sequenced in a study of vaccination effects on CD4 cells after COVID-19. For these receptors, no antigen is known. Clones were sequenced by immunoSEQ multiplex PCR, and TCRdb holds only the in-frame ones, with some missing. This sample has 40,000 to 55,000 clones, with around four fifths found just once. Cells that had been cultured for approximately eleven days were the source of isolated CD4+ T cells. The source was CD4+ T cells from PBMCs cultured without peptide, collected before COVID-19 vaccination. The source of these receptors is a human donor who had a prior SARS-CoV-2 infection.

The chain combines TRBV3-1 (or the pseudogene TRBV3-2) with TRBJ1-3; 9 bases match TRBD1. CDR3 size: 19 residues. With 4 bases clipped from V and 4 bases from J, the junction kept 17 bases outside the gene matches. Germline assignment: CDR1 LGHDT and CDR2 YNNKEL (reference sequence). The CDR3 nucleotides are TGTGCCAGCAGCCTCGTGGGGGACAGGGCCTATCCGAGGGGAAACACCATATATTTT. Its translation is CASSLVGDRAYPRGNTIYF.

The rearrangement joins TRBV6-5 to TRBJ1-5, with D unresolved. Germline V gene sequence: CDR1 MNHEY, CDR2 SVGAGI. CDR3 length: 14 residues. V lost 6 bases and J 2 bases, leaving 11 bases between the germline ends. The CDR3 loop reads CASRDTSGNQPQHF. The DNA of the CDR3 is TGTGCCAGCAGAGACACTAGCGGCAATCAGCCCCAGCATTTT.

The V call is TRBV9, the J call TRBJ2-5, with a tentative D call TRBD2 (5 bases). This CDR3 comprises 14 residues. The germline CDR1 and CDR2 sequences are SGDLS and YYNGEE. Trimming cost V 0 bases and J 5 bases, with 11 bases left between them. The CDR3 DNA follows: TGTGCCAGCAGCGTAGGAGGGTATTTGGAGACCCAGTACTTC. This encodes CASSVGGYLETQYF.

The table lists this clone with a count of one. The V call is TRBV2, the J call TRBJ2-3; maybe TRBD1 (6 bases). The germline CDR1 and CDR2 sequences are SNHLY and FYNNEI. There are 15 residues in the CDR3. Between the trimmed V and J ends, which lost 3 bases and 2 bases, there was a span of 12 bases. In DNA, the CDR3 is TGTGCCAGCAGTGAGTCCAGGGGATTCACAGATACGCAGTATTTT. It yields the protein CASSESRGFTDTQYF.

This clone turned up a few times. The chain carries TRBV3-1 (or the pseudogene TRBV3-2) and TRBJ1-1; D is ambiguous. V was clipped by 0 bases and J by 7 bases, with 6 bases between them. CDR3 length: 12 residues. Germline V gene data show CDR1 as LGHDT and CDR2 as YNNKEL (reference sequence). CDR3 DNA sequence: TGTGCCAGCAGCCAAGATAGGAATGAAGCTTTCTTT. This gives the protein CASSQDRNEAFF.

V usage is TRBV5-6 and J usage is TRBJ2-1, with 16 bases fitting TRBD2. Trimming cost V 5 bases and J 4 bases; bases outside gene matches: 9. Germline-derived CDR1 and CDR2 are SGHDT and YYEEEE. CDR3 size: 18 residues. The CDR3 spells CASRGLAGGPEGYNEQFF. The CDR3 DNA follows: TGTGCCAGCAGGGGACTAGCGGGAGGGCCCGAAGGATACAATGAGCAGTTCTTC.

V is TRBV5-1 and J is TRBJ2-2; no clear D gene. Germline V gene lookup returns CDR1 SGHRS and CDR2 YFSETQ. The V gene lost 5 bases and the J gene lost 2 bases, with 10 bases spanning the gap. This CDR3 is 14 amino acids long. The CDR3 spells CASRPTDNTGELFF. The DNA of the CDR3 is TGCGCCAGCAGACCAACAGACAACACCGGGGAGCTGTTTTTT.

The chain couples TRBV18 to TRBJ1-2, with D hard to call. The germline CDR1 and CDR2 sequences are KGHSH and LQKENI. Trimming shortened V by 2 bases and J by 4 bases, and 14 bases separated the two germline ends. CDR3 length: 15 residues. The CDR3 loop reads CASSPEVGMTYGYTF. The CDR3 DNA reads TGTGCCAGCTCACCAGAGGTGGGCATGACCTATGGCTACACCTTC.

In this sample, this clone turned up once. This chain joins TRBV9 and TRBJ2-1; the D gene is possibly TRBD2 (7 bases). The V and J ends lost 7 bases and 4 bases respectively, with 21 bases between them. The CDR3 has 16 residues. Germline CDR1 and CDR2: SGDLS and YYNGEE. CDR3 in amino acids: CASASLRGAKYNEQFF. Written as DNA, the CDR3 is TGTGCCAGCGCCAGTCTTCGGGGGGCAAAATACAATGAGCAGTTCTTC.

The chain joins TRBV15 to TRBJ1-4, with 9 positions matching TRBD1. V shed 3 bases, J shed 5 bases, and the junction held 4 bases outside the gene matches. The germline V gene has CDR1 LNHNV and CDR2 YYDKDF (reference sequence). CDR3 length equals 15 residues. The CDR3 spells CATSSRTGANEKLFF. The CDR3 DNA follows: TGTGCCACCAGCAGTCGGACAGGGGCCAATGAAAAACTGTTTTTT.

CDR3: CASSRVGGETQYF. The CDR3 DNA is TGTGCCAGCAGCCGAGTGGGGGGCGAGACCCAGTACTTC. V is TRBV7-9 and J is TRBJ2-5, with D tentatively TRBD1 or TRBD2 (6 bases each). Trimming removed 5 bases from V and 5 bases from J, with 12 bases in between. There are 13 residues in the CDR3. CDR1 is SEHNR and CDR2 is FQNEAQ in the germline V gene (reference sequence).

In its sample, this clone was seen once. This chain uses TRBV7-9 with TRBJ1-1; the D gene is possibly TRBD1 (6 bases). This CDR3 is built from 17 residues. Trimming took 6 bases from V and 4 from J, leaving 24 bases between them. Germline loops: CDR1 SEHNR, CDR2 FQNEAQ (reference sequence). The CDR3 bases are TGTGCCAGCAGAGGTGCAACAGGGTCGGAATGGGCCACTGAAGCTTTCTTT. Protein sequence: CASRGATGSEWATEAFF.

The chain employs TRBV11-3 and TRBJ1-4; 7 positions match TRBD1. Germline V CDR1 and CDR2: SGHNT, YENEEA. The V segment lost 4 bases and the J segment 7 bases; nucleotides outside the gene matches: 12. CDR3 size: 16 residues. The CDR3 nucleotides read TGTGCCAGCAGCTCGAGCCGGGACAGCCCGGGTGAAAAACTGTTTTTT. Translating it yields CASSSSRDSPGEKLFF. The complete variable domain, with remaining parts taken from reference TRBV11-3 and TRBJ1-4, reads EAGVVQSPRYKIIEKKQPVAFWCNPISGHNTLYWYLQNLGQGPELLIRYENEEAVDDSQLPKDRFSAERLKGVDSTLKIQPAELGDSAVYLCASSSSRDSPGEKLFFGSGTQLSVL.

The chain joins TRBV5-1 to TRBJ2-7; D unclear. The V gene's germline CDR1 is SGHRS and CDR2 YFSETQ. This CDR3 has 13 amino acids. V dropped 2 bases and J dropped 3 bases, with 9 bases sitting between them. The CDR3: CASSLRQSYEQYF. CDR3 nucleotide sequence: TGCGCCAGCAGCTTAAGGCAGAGCTACGAGCAGTACTTC.

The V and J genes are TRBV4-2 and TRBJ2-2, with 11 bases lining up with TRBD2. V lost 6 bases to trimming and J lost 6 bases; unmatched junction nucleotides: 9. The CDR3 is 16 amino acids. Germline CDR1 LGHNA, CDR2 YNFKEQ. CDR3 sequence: CASRKALAGGPGELFF. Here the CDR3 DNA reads TGTGCCAGCAGGAAAGCCCTAGCGGGGGGCCCCGGGGAGCTGTTTTTT.

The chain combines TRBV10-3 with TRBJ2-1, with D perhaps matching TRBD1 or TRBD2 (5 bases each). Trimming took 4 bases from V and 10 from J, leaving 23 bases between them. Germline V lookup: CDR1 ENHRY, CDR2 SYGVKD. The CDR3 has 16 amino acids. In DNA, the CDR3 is TGTGCCATCAGTGCTACCACCGGGACGTCCTTCGGGGAGCAGTTCTTC. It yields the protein CAISATTGTSFGEQFF.

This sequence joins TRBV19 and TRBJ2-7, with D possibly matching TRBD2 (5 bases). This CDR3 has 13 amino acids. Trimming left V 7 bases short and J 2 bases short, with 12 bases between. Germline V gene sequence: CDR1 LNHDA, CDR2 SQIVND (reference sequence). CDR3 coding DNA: TGTGCCAGTAACAAAGACGGGACCTACGAGCAGTACTTC. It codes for CASNKDGTYEQYF. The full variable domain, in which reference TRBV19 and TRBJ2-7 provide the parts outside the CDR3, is DGGITQSPKYLFRKEGQNVTLSCEQNLNHDAMYWYRQDPGQGLRLIYYSQIVNDFQKGDIAEGYSVSREKKESFPLTVTSAQKNPTAFYLCASNKDGTYEQYFGPGTRLTVT.

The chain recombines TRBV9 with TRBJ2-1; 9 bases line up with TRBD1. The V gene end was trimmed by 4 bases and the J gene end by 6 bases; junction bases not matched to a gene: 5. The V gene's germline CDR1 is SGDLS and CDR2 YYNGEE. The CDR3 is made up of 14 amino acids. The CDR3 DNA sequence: TGTGCCAGCAGCCGGGACAGGGTCACCAATGAGCAGTTCTTC. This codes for CASSRDRVTNEQFF. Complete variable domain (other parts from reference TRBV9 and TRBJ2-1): DSGVTQTPKHLITATGQRVTLRCSPRSGDLSVYWYQQSLDQGLQFLIQYYNGEERAKGNILERFSAQQFPDLHSELNLSSLELGDSALYFCASSRDRVTNEQFFGPGTRLTVL.

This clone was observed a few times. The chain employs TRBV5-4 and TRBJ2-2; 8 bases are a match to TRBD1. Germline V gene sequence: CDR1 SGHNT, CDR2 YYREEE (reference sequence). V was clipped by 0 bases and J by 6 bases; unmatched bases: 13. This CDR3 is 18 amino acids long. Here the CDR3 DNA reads TGTGCCAGCAGCTTGGGATTCGCCAGGGGGCGGTTGCCCGGGGAGCTGTTTTTT. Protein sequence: CASSLGFARGRLPGELFF.